This T cell receptor beta chain was recorded in a study of T cell responses to AZD1222 COVID-19 vaccine. From germline, CDR1 is GTSNPN and CDR2 SVGIG (reference sequence). The CDR3 covers 15 residues. Trimming pared 1 base from V and 4 bases from J, leaving 16 bases between. Produced via immunoSEQ multiplex PCR; TCRdb's table is partial and in-frame only. The sample yields about 150,000 clones, about 91% seen once. The receptor's source is an adult in good health. The chain has TRBV30 and TRBJ2-5, with D perhaps given as TRBD1 or TRBD2 (7 bases each). The source material was peripheral blood, sampled on day 0 of AZD1222 vaccination. The CDR3 coding sequence is TGTGCCTGGAGTGCCCAGGGGGGGTTGAGAGAGACCCAGTACTTC. This encodes CAWSAQGGLRETQYF. Variable domain in full (rest from reference TRBV30 and TRBJ2-5): SQTIHQWPATLVQPVGSPLSLECTVEGTSNPNLYWYRQAAGRGLQLLFYSVGIGQISSEVPQNLSASRPQDRQFILSSKKLLLSDSGFYLCAWSAQGGLRETQYFGPGTRLLVL.